This paragraph covers one T cell receptor beta chain sequence. Its antigen is currently unknown. CDR1 SGHDT and CDR2 YYEEEE come from the germline V gene. The V end lost 4 bases, the J end lost 2 bases, and 9 bases lay between the germline ends. The CDR3 is made up of 13 amino acids. The treatment: PENTA 11 planned treatment interruption arm or continuous ART arm. Naive CD4+ CD45RA+ CD45RO- T cells were FACS-sorted from thawed PBMCs. This specimen comes from a study of HIV-infected children after antiretroviral therapy interruption. Points from the study as a whole: The Gini coefficient of naive CD4+ repertoires rose, returning to baseline by 3 years. Naive CD4+ sequences overlapped less between time points once interruption began.

A 3' RACE protocol on RNA, with unique molecular identifiers, produced the TCR library. TCRdb re-analysed the 3' RACE reads in MiXCR, keeping a single row per CDR3 protein. The table records some 90,000 distinct CDR3 sequences, around 6.9% of them present only once. The sequence derives from a pool of human donors with HIV. Sequencing was performed on CD45RA+ CD4+ T cells from PBMCs, pooled from several time points, taken from a donor given antiretroviral therapy, either interrupted or continuous. Indicated subset: naive CD4+ CD45RA+ CD45RO- T cells. The V and J genes are TRBV5-6 and TRBJ1-2; D gene uncertain. The CDR3 sequence is CASSPARNYGYTF. In DNA, the CDR3 is TGTGCCAGCAGCCCCGCCAGAAACTATGGCTACACCTTC.